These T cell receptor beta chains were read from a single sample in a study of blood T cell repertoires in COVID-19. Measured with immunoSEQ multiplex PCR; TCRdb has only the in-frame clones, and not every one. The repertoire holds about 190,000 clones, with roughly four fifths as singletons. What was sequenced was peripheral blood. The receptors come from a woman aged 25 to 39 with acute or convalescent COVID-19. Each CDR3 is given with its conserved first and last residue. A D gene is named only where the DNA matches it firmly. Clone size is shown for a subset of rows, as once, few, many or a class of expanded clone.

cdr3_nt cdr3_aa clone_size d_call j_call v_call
TGTGCCAGCAGCCGGGACAGGGTGAAAGAGACCCAGTACTTC CASSRDRVKETQYF many TRBD1 TRBJ2-5 TRBV7-9
TGCGCCAGCAGCTTGTCAGGAGGGCCAGAAGCTTTCTTT CASSLSGGPEAFF few . TRBJ1-1 TRBV5-1
TGTGCCAGCAGTTATTTGACCCCGGCGGCGAACACTGAAGCTTTCTTT CASSYLTPAANTEAFF . . TRBJ1-1 TRBV6-5
TGTGCCAGCAGTTTATTTTTCGACAGGGGGAACCCTGGGGCCAACGTCCTGACTTTC CASSLFFDRGNPGANVLTF . TRBD1 TRBJ2-6 TRBV28
TGCGCCAGCAGCCCAACCGGGGGAAACATTCAGTACTTC CASSPTGGNIQYF . . TRBJ2-4 TRBV5-1
TGTGCCAGCAGTTTATTCCAGGGGCAAGGGAATGAGCAGTTCTTC CASSLFQGQGNEQFF . . TRBJ2-1 TRBV28
TGTGCCAGCAGTTACTCTACAGACGGCAATCAGCCCCAGCATTTT CASSYSTDGNQPQHF . . TRBJ1-5 TRBV6-5
TGTGCCAGCAGCTTGGCCCGACAGGAGCAGTTCTTC CASSLARQEQFF . . TRBJ2-1 TRBV5-4
TGTGCCAGCAGCCAAGCTTACAGACAGGGACTGGCTGAAGCTTTCTTT CASSQAYRQGLAEAFF . TRBD1 TRBJ1-1 TRBV3-1/TRBV3-2
TGTGCCAGCAGTTCAGGGAGGAATTCACCCCTCCACTTT CASSSGRNSPLHF few . TRBJ1-6 TRBV6-5
TGTGCCAGCAGAAAAGCGGGAGTGGCCCCACACAATGAGCAGTTCTTC CASRKAGVAPHNEQFF . TRBD2 TRBJ2-1 TRBV27
TGTGCCAGCAGCTTAGGATGGAGCGGCTACACCTTC CASSLGWSGYTF few . TRBJ1-2 TRBV7-2
TGTGCCAGCAGCTTGCTATATGAGCAGTTCTTC CASSLLYEQFF once . TRBJ2-1 TRBV5-8
TGTGCCAGCAGCGTAGCCCCCTTGGGGGCTGGGACAGATACGCAGTATTTT CASSVAPLGAGTDTQYF . . TRBJ2-3 TRBV9
TGCGCCAGCAGCTTGACATCAGGGGCATCTCTGAACACTGAAGCTTTCTTT CASSLTSGASLNTEAFF . . TRBJ1-1 TRBV5-1
TGTGCCAGTCATGGACAGACAGGGGAAGCTTTCTTT CASHGQTGEAFF . TRBD1 TRBJ1-1 TRBV19
TGTGCCAGCAGCTTTGGACTAGCGGGCACAGATACGCAGTATTTT CASSFGLAGTDTQYF . TRBD2 TRBJ2-3 TRBV7-9
TGTGCCAGCAGCTTGGGACTAGCGGGGAACACCGGGGAGCTGTTTTTT CASSLGLAGNTGELFF . TRBD2 TRBJ2-2 TRBV5-4
TGTGCCAGCAGCCCAATGGACAGGGAATGGGAGCAGTTCTTC CASSPMDREWEQFF . TRBD1 TRBJ2-1 TRBV7-9
TGTGCCAGCAGTTCGGATCCGGGCCAGGGGCGATCCTACGAGCAGTACTTC CASSSDPGQGRSYEQYF . . TRBJ2-7 TRBV27
TGTGCCAGCAGCCAGACGACTAGCTCCACCGGGGAGCTGTTTTTT CASSQTTSSTGELFF . TRBD2 TRBJ2-2 TRBV7-8
TGTGCCAGCAGCGTAGAGAGTTTGGGGACACCCTACTCCTACGAGCAGTACTTC CASSVESLGTPYSYEQYF . . TRBJ2-7 TRBV9
TGTGCCAGCGCGGGACAGGGAGGCGAGCAGTACTTC CASAGQGGEQYF . TRBD1 TRBJ2-7 TRBV27
TGCAGCGTCTCCGGGACAGGGCATGACACTAATGAAAAACTGTTTTTT CSVSGTGHDTNEKLFF . TRBD1 TRBJ1-4 TRBV29-1
TGTGCCAGCAGGGCGGGGACCTCCAGCGGGGAGCTGTTTTTT CASRAGTSSGELFF . . TRBJ2-2 TRBV6-5
TGTGCCAGCAGGGGTCAGGACATAGCTAACTATGGCTACACCTTC CASRGQDIANYGYTF . . TRBJ1-2 TRBV2
TGCGCCAGCCACAGGGGAAGCTCCTATAATTCACCCCTCCACTTT CASHRGSSYNSPLHF . TRBD1 TRBJ1-6 TRBV10-1
TGTGCCAGCAGCTCTCTAGCGGGAGGCCCAGAGACCCAGTACTTC CASSSLAGGPETQYF . TRBD2 TRBJ2-5 TRBV7-6
TGTGCCAGCAGCCAAGATCTCCGGGGGGGCGGGGAGCTGTTTTTT CASSQDLRGGGELFF once TRBD2 TRBJ2-2 TRBV4-2
TGCGCCAGCAGTGACCAGGGGGTAATTAATCAGCCCCAGCATTTT CASSDQGVINQPQHF . TRBD1 TRBJ1-5 TRBV10-2
TGTGCCAGCTCACCGGGACTAGCGGGAGTCTACGAGCAGTACTTC CASSPGLAGVYEQYF . TRBD2 TRBJ2-7 TRBV18
TGTGCCAGCAGCTTGGTACAGCTCTACAATGAGCAGTTCTTC CASSLVQLYNEQFF . . TRBJ2-1 TRBV5-4
TGTGCCAGCAGCCCGAGGGCGGGGGGTACGCTTCACACTGAAGCTTTCTTT CASSPRAGGTLHTEAFF once . TRBJ1-1 TRBV9
TGTGCCAGCAGTTTAATTCAGGGGCCAGACCAAGAGACCCAGTACTTC CASSLIQGPDQETQYF . . TRBJ2-5 TRBV28
TGTGCCAGCAGCCAAGGAGGGGGGGCCACAGATACGCAGTATTTT CASSQGGGATDTQYF . . TRBJ2-3 TRBV4-2
TGTGCCAGCAGTGAAGTCGGAGGGGACTATGGCTACACCTTC CASSEVGGDYGYTF . . TRBJ1-2 TRBV6-1
TGTGCCTGGAGTCCGGGGTTCTCTTATCAGCCCCAGCATTTT CAWSPGFSYQPQHF . . TRBJ1-5 TRBV30
TGTGCCATCAGTGAGTCAGGAGGGGTTAATCAGCCCCAGCATTTT CAISESGGVNQPQHF . . TRBJ1-5 TRBV10-3
TGTGCCAGCACTTTAAGGGGGCGCGGGAGCAATCAGCCCCAGCATTTT CASTLRGRGSNQPQHF few TRBD1 TRBJ1-5 TRBV28
TGTGCCAGCAGTTTATATTTTCGGGCTAGCGGTTTGGATGAGCAGTTCTTC CASSLYFRASGLDEQFF . TRBD2 TRBJ2-1 TRBV27
TGTGCCAGCAGCTTATTCCGCTTGGCGGGGGGCTGGAACACCGGGGAGCTGTTTTTT CASSLFRLAGGWNTGELFF . TRBD2 TRBJ2-2 TRBV7-9
TGCGCCAGCAGCTTGAGCATGGCTAGCGGGAGGGAGACCCAGTACTTC CASSLSMASGRETQYF . TRBD2 TRBJ2-5 TRBV5-1
TGTGCCAGCAGGACAGGGGACATGAACACTGAAGCTTTCTTT CASRTGDMNTEAFF . TRBD1 TRBJ1-1 TRBV28
TGTGCTAGTGGTTCGACAGGGGCCTACGAGCAGTACTTC CASGSTGAYEQYF . TRBD1 TRBJ2-7 TRBV12-5
TGTGCCTGGAGTGTACGTGGAGGGACAGGGAAGAACACCATATATTTT CAWSVRGGTGKNTIYF . TRBD1 TRBJ1-3 TRBV30
TGTGCCAGCAGTCGAGACAGCAGCAATCAGCCCCAGCATTTT CASSRDSSNQPQHF . . TRBJ1-5 TRBV28
TGCGCCAGCAGCCAAGATCCCATCACAGATACGCAGTATTTT CASSQDPITDTQYF . . TRBJ2-3 TRBV4-3
TGTGCCAGCAGTGTTGCGTTGTTCACAGATACGCAGTATTTT CASSVALFTDTQYF . . TRBJ2-3 TRBV2
TGTGCCAGCAGTGAAAGACAGGGAAGCTCCTATAATTCACCCCTCCACTTT CASSERQGSSYNSPLHF few TRBD1 TRBJ1-6 TRBV2
TGCGCCAGCAGCTTGGGAGGGGGAGCTGAAGCTTTCTTT CASSLGGGAEAFF . . TRBJ1-1 TRBV5-1
TGTGCCAGCAGTTACCAACAGGGGGCGAGTTCCCAGTACTTC CASSYQQGASSQYF . TRBD1 TRBJ2-5 TRBV27